One sample yielded the 3 T cell receptor beta chains listed below, sequenced in a study of cytomegalovirus exposure and HLA in healthy donors. PCR used 60 Vbeta primers and 13 Jbeta primers. Sequencing used immunoSEQ multiplex PCR; TCRdb keeps in-frame clones, though not all of them. The sample shows 65,000 to 85,000 clones, 65% to 85% of them seen only once. Sequenced: PBMCs. The source of these receptors is a man in his sixties in good health and CMV-seropositive.

The chain is built from TRBV9 and TRBJ1-4; 8 positions agree with TRBD1. After removal of 0 bases from V and 2 bases from J, the junction contained 6 bases not matched to a gene. This CDR3 spans 17 amino acids. Per the germline V gene, CDR1 is SGDLS and CDR2 is YYNGEE. CDR3 protein: CASSVDPWTGTNEKLFF. In DNA form, the CDR3 reads TGTGCCAGCAGCGTAGATCCTTGGACAGGGACTAATGAAAAACTGTTTTTT.

This clone was detected only once. The chain joins TRBV6-4 to TRBJ2-3, with 9 positions matching TRBD1. V lost 6 bases and J lost 3; bases outside the gene matches: 1. Germline CDR1 and CDR2: MRHNA and SNTAGT. The CDR3 consists of 13 residues. The CDR3 DNA sequence: TGTGCCAGCAGCGGACAGGGGACAGATACGCAGTATTTT. It codes for CASSGQGTDTQYF.

The V and J genes are TRBV19 and TRBJ1-2; TRBD1 aligns across 7 bases. CDR1 is LNHDA, CDR2 SQIVND, per germline (reference sequence). The CDR3 consists of 14 residues. The ends lost 2 bases at V and 5 bases at J; junction bases unmatched: 5. The CDR3 DNA reads TGTGCCAGTAGTATACCAGGGACAGAGTATGGCTACACCTTC. Its translation: CASSIPGTEYGYTF.